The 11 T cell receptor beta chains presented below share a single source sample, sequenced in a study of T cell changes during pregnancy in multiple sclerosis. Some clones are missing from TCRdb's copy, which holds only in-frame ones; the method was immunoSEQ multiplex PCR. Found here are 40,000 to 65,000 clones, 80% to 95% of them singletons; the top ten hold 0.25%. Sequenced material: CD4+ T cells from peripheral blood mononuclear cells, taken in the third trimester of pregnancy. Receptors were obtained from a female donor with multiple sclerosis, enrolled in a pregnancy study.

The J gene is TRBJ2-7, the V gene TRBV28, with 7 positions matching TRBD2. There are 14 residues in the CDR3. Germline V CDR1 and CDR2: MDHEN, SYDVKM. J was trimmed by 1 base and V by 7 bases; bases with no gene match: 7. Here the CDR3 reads CASTRLATSYEQYF. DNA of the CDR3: TGTGCCAGCACCCGACTAGCTACGTCCTACGAGCAGTACTTC.

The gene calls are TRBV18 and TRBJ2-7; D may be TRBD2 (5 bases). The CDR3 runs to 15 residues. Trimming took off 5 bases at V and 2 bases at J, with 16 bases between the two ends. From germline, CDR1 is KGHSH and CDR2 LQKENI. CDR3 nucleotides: TGTGCCAGCTCAAAGAAAACGGGATCTCCCTACGAGCAGTACTTC. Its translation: CASSKKTGSPYEQYF.

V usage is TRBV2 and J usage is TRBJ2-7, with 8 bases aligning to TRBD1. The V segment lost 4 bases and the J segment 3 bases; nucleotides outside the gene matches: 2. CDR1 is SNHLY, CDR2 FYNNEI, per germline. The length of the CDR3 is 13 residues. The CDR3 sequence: CASSGTGNYEQYF. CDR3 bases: TGTGCCAGCAGTGGGACAGGGAACTACGAGCAGTACTTC.

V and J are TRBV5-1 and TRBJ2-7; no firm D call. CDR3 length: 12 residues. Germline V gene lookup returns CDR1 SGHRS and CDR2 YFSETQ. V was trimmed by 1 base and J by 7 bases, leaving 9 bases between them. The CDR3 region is CASSLRGSEQYF. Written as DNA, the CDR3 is TGCGCCAGCAGCTTGAGAGGATCAGAGCAGTACTTC.

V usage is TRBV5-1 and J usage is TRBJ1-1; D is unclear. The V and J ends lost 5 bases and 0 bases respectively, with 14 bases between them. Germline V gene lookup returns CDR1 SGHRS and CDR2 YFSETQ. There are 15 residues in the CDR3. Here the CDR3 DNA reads TGCGCCAGCAGAGCGACGGGATTAATGAACACTGAAGCTTTCTTT. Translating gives CASRATGLMNTEAFF.

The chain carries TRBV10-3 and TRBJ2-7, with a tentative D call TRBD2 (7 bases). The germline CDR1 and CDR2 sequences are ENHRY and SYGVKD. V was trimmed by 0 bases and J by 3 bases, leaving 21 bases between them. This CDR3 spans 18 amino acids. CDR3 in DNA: TGTGCCATCAGTGAGTCGAGGGGGGCCGGGGGGACGGGCTACGAGCAGTACTTC. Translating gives CAISESRGAGGTGYEQYF.

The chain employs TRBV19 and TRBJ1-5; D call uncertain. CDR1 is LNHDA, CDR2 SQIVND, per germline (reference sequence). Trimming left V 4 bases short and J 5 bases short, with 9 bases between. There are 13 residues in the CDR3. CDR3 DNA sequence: TGTGCCAGTAGTAGGGCAGACGATCAGCCCCAGCATTTT. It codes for CASSRADDQPQHF.

CDR3 sequence reads: CASSVSSGTGYYEQYF. The DNA for the CDR3 is TGTGCCAGCAGCGTATCGTCCGGGACAGGCTACTACGAGCAGTACTTC. V and J are TRBV5-8 and TRBJ2-7, with 8 bases aligning to TRBD1. CDR1 is SGHTS, CDR2 YDEGEE, per germline. This CDR3 comprises 16 residues. The ends lost 4 bases at V and 3 bases at J; junction bases unmatched: 12. The whole variable domain, filled in from reference TRBV5-8 and TRBJ2-7, reads EAGVTQSPTHLIKTRGQQATLRCSPISGHTSVYWYQQALGLGLQFLLWYDEGEERNRGNFPPRFSGRQFPNYSSELNVNALELEDSALYLCASSVSSGTGYYEQYFGPGTRLTVT.

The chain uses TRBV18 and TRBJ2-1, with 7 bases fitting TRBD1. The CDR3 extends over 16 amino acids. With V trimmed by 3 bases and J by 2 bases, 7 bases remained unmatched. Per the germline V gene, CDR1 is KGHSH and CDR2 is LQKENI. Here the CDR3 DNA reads TGTGCCAGCTCACCCAAAGACAGGGACGCCTACAATGAGCAGTTCTTC. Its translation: CASSPKDRDAYNEQFF.

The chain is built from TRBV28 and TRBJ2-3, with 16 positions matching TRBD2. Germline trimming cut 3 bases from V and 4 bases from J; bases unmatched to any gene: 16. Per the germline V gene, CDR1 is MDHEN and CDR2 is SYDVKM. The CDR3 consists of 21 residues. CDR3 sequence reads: CASSFGNPPGLAGGLPDTQYF. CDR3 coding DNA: TGTGCCAGCAGTTTCGGTAACCCCCCGGGACTAGCGGGAGGGCTGCCAGATACGCAGTATTTT.

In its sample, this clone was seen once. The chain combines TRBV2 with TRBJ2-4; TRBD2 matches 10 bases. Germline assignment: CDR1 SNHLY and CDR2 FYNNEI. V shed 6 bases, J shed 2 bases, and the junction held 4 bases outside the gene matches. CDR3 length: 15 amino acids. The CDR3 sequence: CASRQRGGTKNIQYF. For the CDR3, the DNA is TGTGCCAGCAGGCAGCGGGGGGGCACCAAAAACATTCAGTACTTC. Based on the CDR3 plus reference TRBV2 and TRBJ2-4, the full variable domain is EPEVTQTPSHQVTQMGQEVILRCVPISNHLYFYWYRQILGQKVEFLVSFYNNEISEKSEIFDDQFSVERPDGSNFTLKIRSTKLEDSAMYFCASRQRGGTKNIQYFGAGTRLSVL.